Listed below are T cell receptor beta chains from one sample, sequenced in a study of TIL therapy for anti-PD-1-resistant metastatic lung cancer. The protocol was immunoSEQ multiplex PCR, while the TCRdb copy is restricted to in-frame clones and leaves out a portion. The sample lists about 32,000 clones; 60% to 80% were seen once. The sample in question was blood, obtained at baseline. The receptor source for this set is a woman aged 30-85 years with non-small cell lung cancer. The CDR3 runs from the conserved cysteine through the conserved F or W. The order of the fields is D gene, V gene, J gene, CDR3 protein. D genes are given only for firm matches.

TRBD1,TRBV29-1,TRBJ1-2,CSVVARDREHGYTF
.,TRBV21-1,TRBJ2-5,CASKSFQETQYF
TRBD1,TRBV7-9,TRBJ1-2,CASSLGGQGNGYTF
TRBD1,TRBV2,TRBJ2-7,CASSPTGGEQYF
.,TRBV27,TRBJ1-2,CASSPTRRGENGYTF
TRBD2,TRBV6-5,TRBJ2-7,CASSYSGRAVEQYF
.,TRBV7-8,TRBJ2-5,CASSPSPQETQYF
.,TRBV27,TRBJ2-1,CASSLFSSGGSNEQFF
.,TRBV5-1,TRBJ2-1,CASSPGRQPSNEQFF
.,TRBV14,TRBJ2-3,CASSQEKTGYADTQYF
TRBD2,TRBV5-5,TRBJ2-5,CASSRLAGETQYF
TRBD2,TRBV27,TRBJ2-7,CASSRTSGTYEQYF
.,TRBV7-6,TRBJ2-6,CASQRAYSGANVLTF
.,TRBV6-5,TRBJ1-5,CATGQHNQPQHF
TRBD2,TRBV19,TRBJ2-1,CASSTAPGLAGIRSSYNEQFF
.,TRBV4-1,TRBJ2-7,CASSQGILAPNEQYF
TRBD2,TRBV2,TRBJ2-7,CASLGALAGGQTYEQYF
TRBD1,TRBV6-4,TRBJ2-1,CASSDRTGGSYNEQFF
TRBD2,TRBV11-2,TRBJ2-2,CASSTELAEGWGGELFF
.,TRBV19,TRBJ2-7,CASSTRPGSYEQYF
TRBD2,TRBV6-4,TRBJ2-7,CASSRTSGRDDYEQYF
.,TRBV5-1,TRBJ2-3,CASSLVGASTDTQYF
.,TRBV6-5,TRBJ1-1,CASSHWGTNTEAFF
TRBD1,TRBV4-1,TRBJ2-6,CASSQGTGSGANVLTF
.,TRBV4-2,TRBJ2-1,CASSQGLQEDQGRPFF
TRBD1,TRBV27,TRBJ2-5,CASSPQGVKTQYF
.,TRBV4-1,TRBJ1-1,CASSQVGRRYTEAFF
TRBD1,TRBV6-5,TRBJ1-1,CASSPRDRGYGGAFF
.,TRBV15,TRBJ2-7,CATSRGAVSYEQYF
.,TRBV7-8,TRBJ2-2,CASSLAGEGTGELFF
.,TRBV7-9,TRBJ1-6,CASSLGGRSPLHF